Given below is one T cell receptor beta chain in context. This specimen comes from a study of T-cell memory formation after mild COVID-19. Germline lookup yields CDR1 SNHLY and CDR2 FYNNEI. V lost 5 bases, J lost 9 bases, and 14 bases lay in between. The CDR3 runs 14 residues. TCRdb independently ran MiXCR on the 5' RACE reads; one entry per CDR3 protein. The sample gives approximately 51,000 distinct CDR3 sequences, around 10% of which show up once; approximately 10% is in the top ten. The sequence derives from an adult woman who had mild COVID-19 (a few samples of this study predate the infection). Cell type and time point are not known. The V call is TRBV2, the J call TRBJ1-6; D is uncertain. Specimen: PBMCs or a T cell subset sorted from them (not recorded which). CDR3 nucleotide sequence: TGTGCCAGCAGTCAAGAAAGCGGCGGTTCACCCCTCCACTTT. Translating gives CASSQESGGSPLHF.